The clone carrying this T cell receptor (beta chain) has a handful of counts. What it binds is unknown. It was from roughly 20-30 mg of unsorted bulk tissue that RNA and DNA were co-extracted. Sampling of every tumor involved five separate regions. These included the tumor centre. Production of TCR beta cDNA used approximately 0.55 ug total RNA together with a constant-region primer. It was through three nested multiplex PCR rounds of slightly modified ARM-PCR that TCR beta libraries arose. TRBV1-TRBV30 forward primers paired with a C-beta reverse primer drove the first two PCR rounds, about 11 cycles each. Via MiXCR, TCRdb re-called the multiplex PCR reads, giving one row per CDR3 protein. The sample holds approximately 120,000 distinct CDR3 sequences; 64% are singletons and the top ten take about 8%. The entry originates in a study of tumor-infiltrating lymphocytes in primary liver carcinoma. Study-wide background: Sequenced samples came back with roughly 3.65 to 7.5 million productive TCRbeta reads, and the counts looked alike across tissue types. Overall study results and limits: A fraction of only about 7-25% of top clones appeared in all five tumor regions. Tumors and blood were compared for top-250-clone fraction, and tumors had the significantly higher value (p = 0.039).

CDR3 length: 14 amino acids. V was shortened by 4 bases and J by 1 base, with 8 bases between the two germline ends. Per germline, CDR1 SQVTM and CDR2 ANQGSEA. The source is a woman in her sixties or seventies with primary liver carcinoma and hepatitis B virus infection. The gene calls are TRBV29-1 and TRBJ2-6; no reliable D call. The sequenced sample was liver tumor tissue from sampling region 3. Subset specified: tumor region T3, left-lateral pole. The DNA for the CDR3 is TGCAGCGTTGGCGGACCATCTGGGGCCAACGTCCTGACTTTC. Its translation is CSVGGPSGANVLTF.